This entry features one TCR beta chain sequence. Its cognate antigen has yet to be identified. No quality values exist for individual bases; no much larger clone is one base distant. To be included, a participant needed at least one PBMC sample from before ART initiation plus at least two post-ART samples. All participants with HIV were treated in the United States of America. Before DNA extraction, cryopreserved samples of roughly 0.9-10 million PBMC were thawed and then washed. At the time of the earliest PBMC sample for each participant with HIV, ages ranged from roughly 23 to 55 years. Each participant contributed PBMC samples from 1-4 timepoints before ART initiation and 2-8 timepoints after ART initiation, with a median of 7 samples. For every participant, serial HIV viral load, CD4+ T-cell count, ART history and demographic data were obtained. Using a Qiagen kit on a QIAcube, genomic DNA was extracted from unsorted PBMC, with samples processed in batches of 12.

The sample comes from a study of long-term antiretroviral therapy in people with HIV (dated by TCRdb to 2022 to 2024). Regarding the complete study: Collection of the earliest samples took place about a decade ahead of the 2015 WHO recommendation for immediate ART, at a time when ART was typically delayed until CD4 counts fell. Whether ART initiation and durable HIV suppression were associated with changes in peripheral blood TRB repertoire composition and diversity was tested in a retrospective serial study. A total of roughly 180 cryopreserved PBMC samples were contributed to the cohort by 30 adults with confirmed HIV infection, with samples collected serially over a mean of approximately six years (range 1-12). Eleven of the 30 participants with HIV were female. Test extractions of a monoclonal T-cell line alongside a few dozen polyclonal samples showed no cross-contamination during QIAcube processing.

Study-wide conclusions, independent of this receptor: A significant increase in TRB diversity was found to be associated with ART initiation, although TRB diversity was observed to remain significantly below that of transplant donor controls even after long-term ART. Because pre-ART samples had limited cell numbers, unsorted PBMC were profiled rather than sorted CD4+ and CD8+ T cells. HIV repertoires had narrower CDR3 length ranges than controls, and the network structure suggested an antigen-experienced repertoire that shifted only slightly toward naive after ART. The samples span the years 2004 to 2017, and the ART regimens used at that time may not be as effective as current regimens. Inferences about post-ART repertoire changes were limited because no data were available on ART adherence, viral resistance or therapy changes. Expanded TRB clones identified before ART initiation dominated the repertoire at all time points, although this dominance fluctuated and declined in many PLHIV after ART. Because PBMC availability was limited, only the TCR beta chain was sequenced, with no alpha chain pairing.

The immunoSEQ hsTCRB v3.0 assay was used at survey level resolution for TRB variable region sequencing. TRB sequencing targeted a depth of roughly 35,000-55,000 T-cell genomes per sample. TRB libraries were pooled and sequenced on an Illumina MiSeq using a v3 150-cycle kit. On the authors' methods: Repertoire analysis was performed in R inside a reproducible Nextflow workflow that covered QC, data transformation and analysis. Custom analyses were implemented in LymphoSeq2, an R package for AIRR-Seq data exploration. A handful of samples that produced fewer than 5000 total TRB sequences were removed, so some 190 HIV repertoires were analyzed. Among the roughly 200 retained HIV repertoires, about 60 were collected before ART initiation and over 120 were collected after ART initiation. Repertoires were downsampled to 5000 TRB nucleotide sequences, and summary statistics were averaged over 100 downsampling iterations. The analysis kept only TRB sequences whose CDR3 regions were at least seven amino acids long. A Shannon entropy-derived clonality score and the Gini coefficient were used to measure diversity. In repertoire networks, the top 5000 CDR3 amino acid sequences were linked whenever an edit distance of one separated two sequences. GLIPH2 predicted antigen specificity groups and MHC restriction for TRB CDR3 amino acid sequences. To flag known associations with CMV, EBV, HIV or tissue antigens, CDR3 amino acid sequences were compared against VDJdb and McPAS-TCR. Pre-ART, post-ART and control groups were compared with Wilcoxon signed-rank tests and Holm-Bonferroni correction. This is the immuneACCESS table as TCRdb keeps it, with only in-frame sequences that have V and J called. A part of the clones is gone; compared with another copy, unresolved V genes explain less than half, and the rest is unexplained. V and J calls and clone size are given by that table; D and trimming were obtained from the DNA. In this sample the table shows around 30,000 clones, around 95% of which occur a single time. The ten largest clones add up to more than 8% of the sample.

The germline V gene yields LGHNA for CDR1 and YNFKEQ for CDR2. The junction shows trimming of 2 bases on V and 7 bases on J, and the gene matches do not reach 9 bases of it. The CDR3 contains 18 residues, cysteine and phenylalanine counted. Only the CDR3 DNA stays, 54 bases, in frame from base 1. Specimen: unsorted PBMCs, collected 5.3 years after starting antiretroviral therapy. Here the chain combines TRBV4-2 and TRBJ2-2, with 14 middle bases fitting TRBD2. The source is a young man with HIV. The CDR3 protein is CASSQLTGTSGSVGELFF. The DNA reads TGTGCCAGCAGCCAACTTACCGGGACTAGCGGGAGCGTCGGGGAGCTGTTTTTT.